This T cell receptor (beta chain) was profiled in a study of CD8 T cells in ankylosing spondylitis. The study's findings and limits: Reportedly, disease-linked clones are significantly enriched in ankylosing spondylitis patients' matched synovial fluid. It appeared that ankylosing spondylitis blood was characterized by a TCR beta motif of eight highly homologous variants.

The V end lost 0 bases, the J end lost 1 base, and 17 bases lay between the germline ends. The CDR3 covers 18 residues. Germline CDR1 reads SGDLS; CDR2 reads YYNGEE. This clonotype was seen ten or more times. Its antigen is not known. Construction of TCR beta libraries was performed using quantitative 5'-RACE with molecular barcodes. TCRdb redid the calling of the 5' RACE reads with MiXCR, one entry per CDR3 protein. The table records tens of thousands of distinct CDR3 sequences, under 5.5% of them present only once. The sample comprised blood, either unsorted or a sorted T cell fraction (not recorded which). This TCR was recovered from a male donor with ankylosing spondylitis or in good health (not recorded which). The rearrangement joins TRBV9 to TRBJ1-5; D is undetermined. The CDR3 spells CASSVVYGIRRSNQPQHF. The CDR3 coding sequence is TGTGCCAGCAGCGTAGTGTACGGCATTCGGAGGAGCAATCAGCCCCAGCATTTT.